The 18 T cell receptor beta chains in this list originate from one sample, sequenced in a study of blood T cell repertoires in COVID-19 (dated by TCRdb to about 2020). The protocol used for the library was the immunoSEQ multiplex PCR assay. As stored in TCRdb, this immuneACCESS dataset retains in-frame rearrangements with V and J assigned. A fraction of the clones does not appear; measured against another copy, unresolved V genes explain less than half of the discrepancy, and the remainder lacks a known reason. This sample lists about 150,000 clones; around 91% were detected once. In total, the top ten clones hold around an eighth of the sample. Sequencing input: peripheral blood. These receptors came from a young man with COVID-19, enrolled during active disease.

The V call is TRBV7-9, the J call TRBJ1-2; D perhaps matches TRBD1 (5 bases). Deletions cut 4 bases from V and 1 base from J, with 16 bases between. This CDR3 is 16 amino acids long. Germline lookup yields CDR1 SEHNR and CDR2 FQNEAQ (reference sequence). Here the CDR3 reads CASSSPTGEINYGYTF. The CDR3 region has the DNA TGTGCCAGCAGCTCCCCCACGGGGGAAATTAACTATGGCTACACCTTC.

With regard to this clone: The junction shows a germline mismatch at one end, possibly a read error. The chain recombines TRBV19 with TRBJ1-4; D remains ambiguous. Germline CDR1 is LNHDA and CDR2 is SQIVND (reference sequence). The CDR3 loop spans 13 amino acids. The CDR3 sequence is CASSIPHSGKLLF. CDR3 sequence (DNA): TGTGCCAGTAGTATACCCCACTCGGGGAAACTGCTTTTT.

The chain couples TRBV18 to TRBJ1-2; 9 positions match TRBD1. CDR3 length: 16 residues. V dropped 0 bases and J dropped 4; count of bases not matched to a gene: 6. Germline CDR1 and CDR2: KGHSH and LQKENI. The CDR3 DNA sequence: TGTGCCAGCTCACCACCGGAGACAGGGGGAGGCTATGGCTACACCTTC. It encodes CASSPPETGGGYGYTF.

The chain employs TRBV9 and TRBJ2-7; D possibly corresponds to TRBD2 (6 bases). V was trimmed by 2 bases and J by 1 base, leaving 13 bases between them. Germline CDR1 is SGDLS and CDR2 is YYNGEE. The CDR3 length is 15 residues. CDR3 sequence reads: CASSVSGLPSYEQYF. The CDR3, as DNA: TGTGCCAGCAGCGTGAGTGGACTACCTTCCTACGAGCAGTACTTC. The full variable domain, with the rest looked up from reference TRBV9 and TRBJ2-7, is DSGVTQTPKHLITATGQRVTLRCSPRSGDLSVYWYQQSLDQGLQFLIQYYNGEERAKGNILERFSAQQFPDLHSELNLSSLELGDSALYFCASSVSGLPSYEQYFGPGTRLTVT.

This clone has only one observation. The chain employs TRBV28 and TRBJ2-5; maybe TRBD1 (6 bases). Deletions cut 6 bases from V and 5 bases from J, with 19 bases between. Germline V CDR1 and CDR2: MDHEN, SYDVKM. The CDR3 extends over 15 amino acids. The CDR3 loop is CASRSQGILGETQYF. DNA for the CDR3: TGTGCCAGCAGATCTCAGGGGATATTGGGGGAGACCCAGTACTTC.

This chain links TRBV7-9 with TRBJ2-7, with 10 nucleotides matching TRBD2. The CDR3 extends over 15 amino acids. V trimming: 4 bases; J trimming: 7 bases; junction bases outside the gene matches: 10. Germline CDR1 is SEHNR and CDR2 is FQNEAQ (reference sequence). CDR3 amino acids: CASSSILAGSEEQYF. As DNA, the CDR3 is TGTGCCAGCAGCTCCATACTAGCGGGGTCTGAAGAGCAGTACTTC.

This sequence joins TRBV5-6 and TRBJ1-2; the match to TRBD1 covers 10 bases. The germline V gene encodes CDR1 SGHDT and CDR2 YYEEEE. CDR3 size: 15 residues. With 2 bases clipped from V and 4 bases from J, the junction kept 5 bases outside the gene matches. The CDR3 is CASSFGTGDLYGYTF. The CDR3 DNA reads TGTGCCAGCAGCTTCGGGACAGGGGATCTCTATGGCTACACCTTC.

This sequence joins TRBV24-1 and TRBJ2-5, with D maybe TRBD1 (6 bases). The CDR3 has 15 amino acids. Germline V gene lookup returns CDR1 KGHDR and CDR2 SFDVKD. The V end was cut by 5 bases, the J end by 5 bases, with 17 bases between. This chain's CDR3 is CATSATGQGWETQYF. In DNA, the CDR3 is TGTGCCACCAGTGCCACAGGGCAGGGGTGGGAGACCCAGTACTTC.

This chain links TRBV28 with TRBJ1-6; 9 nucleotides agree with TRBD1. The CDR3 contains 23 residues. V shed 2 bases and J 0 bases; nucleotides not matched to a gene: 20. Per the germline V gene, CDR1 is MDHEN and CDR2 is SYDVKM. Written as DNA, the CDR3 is TGTGCCAGCAGTTTACAGGACAGGGGTTTTTTTTACCCCCAGAGCTCCTATAATTCACCCCTCCACTTT. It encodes CASSLQDRGFFYPQSSYNSPLHF. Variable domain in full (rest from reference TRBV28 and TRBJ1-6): DVKVTQSSRYLVKRTGEKVFLECVQDMDHENMFWYRQDPGLGLRLIYFSYDVKMKEKGDIPEGYSVSREKKERFSLILESASTNQTSMYLCASSLQDRGFFYPQSSYNSPLHFGNGTRLTVT.

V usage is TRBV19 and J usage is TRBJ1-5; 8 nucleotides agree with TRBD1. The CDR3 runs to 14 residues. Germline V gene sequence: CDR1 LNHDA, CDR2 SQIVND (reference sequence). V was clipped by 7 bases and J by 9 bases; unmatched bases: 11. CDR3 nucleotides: TGTGCCAGTACCAACGACAGGGGCCCCGGGCCCCAGCATTTT. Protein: CASTNDRGPGPQHF.

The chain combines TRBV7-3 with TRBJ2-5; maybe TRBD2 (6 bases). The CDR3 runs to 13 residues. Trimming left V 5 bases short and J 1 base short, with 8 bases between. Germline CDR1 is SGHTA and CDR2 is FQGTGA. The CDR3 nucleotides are TGTGCCAGCAGCCAGACTAGCCAAGAGACCCAGTACTTC. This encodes CASSQTSQETQYF.

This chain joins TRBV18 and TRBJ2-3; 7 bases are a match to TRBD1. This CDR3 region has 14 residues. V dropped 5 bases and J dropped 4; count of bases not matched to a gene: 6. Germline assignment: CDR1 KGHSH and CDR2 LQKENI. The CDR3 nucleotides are TGTGCCAGCTCATCGACAGGGTCGGCAGATACGCAGTATTTT. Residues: CASSSTGSADTQYF.

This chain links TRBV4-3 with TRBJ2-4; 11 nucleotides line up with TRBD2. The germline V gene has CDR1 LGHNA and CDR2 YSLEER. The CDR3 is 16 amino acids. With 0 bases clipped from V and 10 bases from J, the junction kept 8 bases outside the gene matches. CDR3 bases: TGCGCCAGCAGCCAAGAAGGACTAGCGGGCTCTCGGATTCAGTACTTC. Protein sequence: CASSQEGLAGSRIQYF.

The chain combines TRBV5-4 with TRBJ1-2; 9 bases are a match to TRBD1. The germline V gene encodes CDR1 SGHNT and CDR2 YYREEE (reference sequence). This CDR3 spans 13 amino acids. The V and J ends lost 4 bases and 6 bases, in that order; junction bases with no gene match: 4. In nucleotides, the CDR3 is TGTGCCAGCAGCCTAACAGGGGGCGATGGCTACACCTTC. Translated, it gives CASSLTGGDGYTF.

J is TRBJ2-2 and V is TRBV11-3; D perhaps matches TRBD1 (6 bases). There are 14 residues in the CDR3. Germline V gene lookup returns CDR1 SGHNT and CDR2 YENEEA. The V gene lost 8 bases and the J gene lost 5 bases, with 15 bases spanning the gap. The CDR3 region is CASGPSRGTGELFF. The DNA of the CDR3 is TGTGCCAGCGGACCTTCGAGGGGGACCGGGGAGCTGTTTTTT.

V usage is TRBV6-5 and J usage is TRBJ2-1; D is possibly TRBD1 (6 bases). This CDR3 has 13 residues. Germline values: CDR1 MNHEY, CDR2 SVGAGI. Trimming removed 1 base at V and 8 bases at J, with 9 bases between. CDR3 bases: TGTGCCAGCAGTTACTATGGGGGCCATGAGCAGTTCTTC. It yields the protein CASSYYGGHEQFF.

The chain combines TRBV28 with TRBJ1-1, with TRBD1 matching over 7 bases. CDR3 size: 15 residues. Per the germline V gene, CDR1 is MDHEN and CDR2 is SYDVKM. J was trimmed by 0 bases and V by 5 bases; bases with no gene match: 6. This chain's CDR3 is CASSGTGALNTEAFF. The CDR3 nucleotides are TGTGCCAGCAGTGGAACAGGGGCCCTGAACACTGAAGCTTTCTTT.

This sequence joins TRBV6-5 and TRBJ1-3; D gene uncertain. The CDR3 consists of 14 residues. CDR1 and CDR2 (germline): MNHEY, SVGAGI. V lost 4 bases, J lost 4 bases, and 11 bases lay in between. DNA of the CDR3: TGTGCCAGCAGTTCATCAGGTGGAGGAAACACCATATATTTT. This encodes CASSSSGGGNTIYF.